This record looks at one TCR beta chain sequence and its context. This entry belongs to a study of blood T cell repertoires in COVID-19. TCRdb keeps only in-frame clones here, not all; method: immunoSEQ multiplex PCR. The table shows more than 300,000 clones, with 80% to 90% occurring only once. The sample comprised peripheral blood. This clonotype was obtained from a man aged 18 to 30 who had recovered from COVID-19.

CDR3 in DNA: TGCGCCAGCAGGTTTAACCCGGCAGGGGAATATAATTCACCCCTCCACTTT. This sequence encodes CASRFNPAGEYNSPLHF. V and J are TRBV5-1 and TRBJ1-6; D might be TRBD1 (6 bases). V gave up 5 bases and J gave up 4 bases, with 19 bases separating them. Germline values: CDR1 SGHRS, CDR2 YFSETQ. This CDR3 spans 17 amino acids. Based on the CDR3 plus reference TRBV5-1 and TRBJ1-6, the full variable domain is KAGVTQTPRYLIKTRGQQVTLSCSPISGHRSVSWYQQTPGQGLQFLFEYFSETQRNKGNFPGRFSGRQFSNSRSEMNVSTLELGDSALYLCASRFNPAGEYNSPLHFGNGTRLTVT.